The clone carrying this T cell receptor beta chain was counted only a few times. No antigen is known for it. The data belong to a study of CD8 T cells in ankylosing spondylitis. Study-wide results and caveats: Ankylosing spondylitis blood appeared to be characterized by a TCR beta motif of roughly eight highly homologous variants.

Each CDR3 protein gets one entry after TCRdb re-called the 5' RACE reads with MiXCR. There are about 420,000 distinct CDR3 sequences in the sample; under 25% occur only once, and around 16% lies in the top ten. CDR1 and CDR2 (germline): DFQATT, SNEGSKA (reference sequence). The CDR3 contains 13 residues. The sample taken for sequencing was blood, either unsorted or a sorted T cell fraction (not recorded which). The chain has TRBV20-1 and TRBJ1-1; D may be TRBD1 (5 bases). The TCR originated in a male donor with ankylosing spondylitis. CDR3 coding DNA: TGCAGCCAGGGTAACCCTATGAACACTGAAGCTTTCTTT. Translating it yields CSQGNPMNTEAFF.